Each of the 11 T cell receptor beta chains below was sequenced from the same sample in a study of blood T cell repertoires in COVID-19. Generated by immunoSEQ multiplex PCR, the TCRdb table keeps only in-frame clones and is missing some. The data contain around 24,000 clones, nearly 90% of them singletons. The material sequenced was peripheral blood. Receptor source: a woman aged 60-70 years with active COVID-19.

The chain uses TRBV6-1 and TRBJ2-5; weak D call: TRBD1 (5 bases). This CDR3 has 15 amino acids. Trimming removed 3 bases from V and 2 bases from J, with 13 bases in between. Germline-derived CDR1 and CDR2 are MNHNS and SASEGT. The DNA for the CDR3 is TGTGCCAGCAGTGATTGGGCAGGGAAACAAGAGACCCAGTACTTC. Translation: CASSDWAGKQETQYF.

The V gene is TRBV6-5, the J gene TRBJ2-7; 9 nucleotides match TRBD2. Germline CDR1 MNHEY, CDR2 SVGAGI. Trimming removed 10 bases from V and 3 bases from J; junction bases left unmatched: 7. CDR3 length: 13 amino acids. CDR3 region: CATLLSGGYEQYF. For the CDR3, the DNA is TGTGCCACCCTACTTAGCGGGGGCTACGAGCAGTACTTC.

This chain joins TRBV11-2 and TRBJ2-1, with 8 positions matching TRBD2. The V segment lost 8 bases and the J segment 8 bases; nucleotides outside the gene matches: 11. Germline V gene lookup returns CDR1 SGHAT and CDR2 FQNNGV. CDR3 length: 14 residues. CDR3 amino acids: CASAETSGSDEQFF. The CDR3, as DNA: TGTGCCAGCGCTGAAACTAGCGGAAGTGATGAGCAGTTCTTC.

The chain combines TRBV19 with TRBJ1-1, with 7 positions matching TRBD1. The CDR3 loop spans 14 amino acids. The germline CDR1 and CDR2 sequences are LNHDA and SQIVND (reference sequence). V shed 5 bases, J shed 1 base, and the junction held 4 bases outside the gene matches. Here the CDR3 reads CASSQGQANTEAFF. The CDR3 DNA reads TGTGCCAGTAGTCAAGGACAGGCGAACACTGAAGCTTTCTTT.

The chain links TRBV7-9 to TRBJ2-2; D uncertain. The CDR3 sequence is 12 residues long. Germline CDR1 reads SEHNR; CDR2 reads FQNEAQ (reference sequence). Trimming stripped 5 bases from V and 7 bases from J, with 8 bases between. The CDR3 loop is CASSPYGGELFF. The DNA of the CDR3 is TGTGCCAGCAGCCCTTACGGCGGGGAGCTGTTTTTT.

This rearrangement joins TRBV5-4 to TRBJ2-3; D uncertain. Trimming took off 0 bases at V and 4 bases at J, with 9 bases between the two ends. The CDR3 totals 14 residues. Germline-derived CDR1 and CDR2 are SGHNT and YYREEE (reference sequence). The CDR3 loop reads CASSLDYYSDTQYF. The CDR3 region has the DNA TGTGCCAGCAGCTTGGATTACTACTCAGATACGCAGTATTTT.

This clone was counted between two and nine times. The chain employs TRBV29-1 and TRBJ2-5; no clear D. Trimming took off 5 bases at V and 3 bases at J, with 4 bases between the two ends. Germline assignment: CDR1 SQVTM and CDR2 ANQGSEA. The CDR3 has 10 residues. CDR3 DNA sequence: TGCAGCGTTCTTGAAGAGACCCAGTACTTC. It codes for CSVLEETQYF.

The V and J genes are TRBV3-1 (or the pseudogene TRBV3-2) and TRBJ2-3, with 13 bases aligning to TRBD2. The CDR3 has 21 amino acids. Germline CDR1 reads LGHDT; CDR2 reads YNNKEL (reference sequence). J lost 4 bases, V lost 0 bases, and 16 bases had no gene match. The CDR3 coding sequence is TGTGCCAGCAGCCAAGACGGACTAGCGGGAGTCGGGCGGGAGGTATCAGATACGCAGTATTTT. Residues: CASSQDGLAGVGREVSDTQYF.

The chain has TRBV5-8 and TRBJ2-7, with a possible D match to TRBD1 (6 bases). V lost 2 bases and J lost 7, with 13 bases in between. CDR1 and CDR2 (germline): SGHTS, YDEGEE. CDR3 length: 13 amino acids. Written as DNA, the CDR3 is TGTGCCAGCAGCTTCAGGGGCGTGTGGGAGCAGTACTTC. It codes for CASSFRGVWEQYF.

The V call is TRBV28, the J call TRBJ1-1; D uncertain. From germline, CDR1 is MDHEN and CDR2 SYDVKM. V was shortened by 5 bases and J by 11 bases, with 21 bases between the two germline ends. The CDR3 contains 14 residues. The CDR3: CASSRIPPAVGAFF. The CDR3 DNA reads TGTGCCAGCAGTCGAATCCCGCCGGCGGTCGGGGCTTTCTTT.

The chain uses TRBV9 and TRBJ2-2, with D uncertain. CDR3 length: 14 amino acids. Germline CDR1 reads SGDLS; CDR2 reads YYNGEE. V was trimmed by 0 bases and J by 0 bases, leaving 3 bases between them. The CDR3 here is CASSVVANTGELFF. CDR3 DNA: TGTGCCAGCAGCGTAGTCGCGAACACCGGGGAGCTGTTTTTT.